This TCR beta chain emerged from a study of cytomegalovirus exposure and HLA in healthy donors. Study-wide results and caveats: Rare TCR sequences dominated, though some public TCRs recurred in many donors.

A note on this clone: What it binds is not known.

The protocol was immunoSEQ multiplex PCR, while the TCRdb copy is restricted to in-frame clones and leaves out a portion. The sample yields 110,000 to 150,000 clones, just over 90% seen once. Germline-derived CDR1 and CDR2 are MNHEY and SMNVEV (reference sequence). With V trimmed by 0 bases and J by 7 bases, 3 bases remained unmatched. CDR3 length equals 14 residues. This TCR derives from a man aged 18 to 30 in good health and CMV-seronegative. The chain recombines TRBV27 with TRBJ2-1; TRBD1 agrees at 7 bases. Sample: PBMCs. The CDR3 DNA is TGTGCCAGCAGTTTATCCTACAGGGGTAATGAGCAGTTCTTC. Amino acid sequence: CASSLSYRGNEQFF.